The T cell receptor beta chain described here comes from a study of blood T cells in healthy people across ages. A sample-barcoded 5' primer and a J-beta primer mix were used in a second PCR of about 6 to 12 cycles. MiXCR, run by TCRdb on the 5' RACE reads, gives a single entry per CDR3 protein. The sample shows about 1.5 million distinct CDR3 sequences, approximately 43% of them seen only once. The CDR3 contains 16 residues. Germline V CDR1 and CDR2: SGHTA, FQGNSA. Trimming took 3 bases from V and 0 from J, leaving 12 bases between them. This sequence was found in a woman aged 18-29 years in good health. The chain combines TRBV7-2 with TRBJ2-4; D gene unclear. Material for sequencing was blood. The CDR3 DNA sequence: TGTGCCAGCAGCTTGCAGGACCGATTAGCCAAAAACATTCAGTACTTC. This gives the protein CASSLQDRLAKNIQYF.